The text below deals with one T cell receptor beta chain. Combining a sample-barcoded 5' primer with a J-beta primer mix, a second PCR ran for roughly 6 to 12 cycles. Each sample yielded at least 2.5 million CDR3-containing paired-end reads. TCRdb redid the calling of the 5' RACE reads with MiXCR, one entry per CDR3 protein. The sample lists about 760,000 distinct CDR3 sequences, approximately 53% occurring once. This sample is part of a study of blood T cells in healthy people across ages. This CDR3 is built from 12 residues. Germline V gives CDR1 SNHLY, CDR2 FYNNEI. This chain joins TRBV2 and TRBJ2-5; the match to TRBD2 covers 10 bases. The better agreement between TRBJ2-7 and the DNA end casts doubt on the J call. This clonotype originated in a man between 40 and 49 years old in good health. Sequencing was carried out using blood. For the CDR3, the DNA is TGTGCCAGCAGAACTAGCGGGGACGAGCAGTACTTC. Its protein product is CASRTSGDEQYF.